A selection of T cell receptor beta chains follows, all from one sample in a study of T-cell reconstitution after alpha-beta-depleted transplantation in children. TCRdb redid the calling of the PCR reads with MiXCR, one entry per CDR3 protein. The table lists hundreds of thousands of distinct CDR3 sequences, 8% to 11% of them singletons, with roughly 4% in the top ten. The sequences come from PBMCs from the stem cell graft donor, collected from the stem cell graft. These TCRs come from a human donor who donated a stem cell graft to a child with acute myeloid leukemia. The CDR3 runs from the conserved cysteine through the conserved F or W. The order of the fields is J gene, V gene, D gene, clone size, CDR3 protein, CDR3 DNA. D genes are given only for firm matches. Where a row states a size, it is once, few, many or the class of an expanded clone; other rows omit it.

J gene: TRBJ1-5
V gene: TRBV18
D gene: NA
clone size: few
CDR3 protein: CASSPAPDVRQGNQPQHF
CDR3 DNA: TGTGCCAGCTCACCGGCCCCTGACGTCCGACAGGGCAATCAGCCCCAGCATTTT

J gene: TRBJ2-7
V gene: TRBV12-3/TRBV12-4
D gene: NA
clone size: few
CDR3 protein: CASSQRQTLGGQYF
CDR3 DNA: TGTGCCAGCAGTCAAAGGCAAACCCTCGGAGGGCAGTACTTC

J gene: TRBJ2-3
V gene: TRBV14
D gene: NA
clone size: few
CDR3 protein: CASSPWWSGTDTQYF
CDR3 DNA: TGTGCCAGCAGCCCTTGGTGGTCCGGCACAGATACGCAGTATTTT

J gene: TRBJ2-1
V gene: TRBV27
D gene: TRBD1
clone size: NA
CDR3 protein: CASSPGQGGRSYNEQFF
CDR3 DNA: TGTGCCAGCAGTCCTGGACAGGGAGGAAGGTCCTACAATGAGCAGTTCTTC

J gene: TRBJ2-3
V gene: TRBV20-1
D gene: NA
clone size: many
CDR3 protein: CSVLEHSTDTQYF
CDR3 DNA: TGCAGTGTCCTAGAGCATAGCACAGATACGCAGTATTTT

J gene: TRBJ2-1
V gene: TRBV27
D gene: NA
clone size: NA
CDR3 protein: CASYRETGYGEQFF
CDR3 DNA: TGTGCCAGCTATAGGGAAACTGGCTACGGTGAGCAGTTCTTC

J gene: TRBJ2-7
V gene: TRBV20-1
D gene: NA
clone size: many
CDR3 protein: CSARVPGSTYEQYF
CDR3 DNA: TGCAGTGCTAGAGTCCCGGGGTCTACCTACGAGCAGTACTTC

J gene: TRBJ2-4
V gene: TRBV12-3/TRBV12-4
D gene: TRBD2
clone size: many
CDR3 protein: CASSLTSGRAKNIQYF
CDR3 DNA: TGTGCCAGCAGTCTGACTAGCGGGAGAGCCAAAAACATTCAGTACTTC

J gene: TRBJ2-1
V gene: TRBV12-3/TRBV12-4
D gene: TRBD2
clone size: NA
CDR3 protein: CASSFASGTGNEQFF
CDR3 DNA: TGTGCCAGCAGTTTCGCTAGCGGGACGGGTAATGAGCAGTTCTTC

J gene: TRBJ1-5
V gene: TRBV4-1
D gene: TRBD1
clone size: many
CDR3 protein: CASSQDGTGAFNQPQHF
CDR3 DNA: TGCGCCAGCAGCCAAGATGGGACAGGGGCCTTTAATCAGCCCCAGCATTTT

J gene: TRBJ2-1
V gene: TRBV21-1
D gene: NA
clone size: NA
CDR3 protein: CASSKGRGTGEGNEQFF
CDR3 DNA: TGTGCCAGCAGCAAAGGGAGAGGAACGGGAGAGGGAAATGAGCAGTTCTTC

J gene: TRBJ2-3
V gene: TRBV6-2/TRBV6-3
D gene: NA
clone size: few
CDR3 protein: CASLGPLSGSPSTDTQYF
CDR3 DNA: TGTGCCAGCCTCGGTCCTCTCTCCGGGTCACCTAGCACAGATACGCAGTATTTT